This record covers a single T cell receptor (beta chain). The antigen remains unidentified. MiXCR, run by TCRdb on the reads, gives a single entry per CDR3 protein. The sample yields just under 550,000 distinct CDR3 sequences, around a quarter seen once. These data belong to a study of T cell repertoires in cytomegalovirus infection. Overall study: It can be stated that public TCR beta signatures indicated CMV infection as well as a matching HLA type.

The CDR3 length is 14 residues. CDR1 SEHNR and CDR2 FQNEAQ come from the germline V gene (reference sequence). The V segment lost 3 bases and the J segment 1 base; nucleotides outside the gene matches: 3. General observations from the study: HLA-C-restricted CMV clonotypes gave the most frequent clonotype in two of eight donors. CMV carriers having the relevant HLA were flagged by cumulative public TCR beta family frequency.

This TCR was sampled from a human donor in good health (CMV status not recorded). Some clones in this sample may be carry-over from other donors' samples. The sequenced sample consisted of PBMCs. The chain joins TRBV7-9 to TRBJ2-7; 7 bases line up with TRBD1. CDR3 nucleotides: TGTGCCAGCAGCTTCGACAGGGCATCCTACGAGCAGTACTTC. Protein: CASSFDRASYEQYF.